This T cell receptor (beta chain) was profiled in a study of blood T cell repertoires in COVID-19. Whole-study context: Samples representing acute and convalescent COVID-19 were sourced from the United States, Italy and Spain.

CDR1 SGDLS and CDR2 YYNGEE come from the germline V gene. The J segment lost 6 bases and the V segment lost 0 bases, leaving 5 bases of the junction unmatched. The CDR3 consists of 16 residues. Original methodology: Amplifying reference gene primers gave estimates of nucleated cell counts. TCRdb's table, derived via immunoSEQ multiplex PCR, lists solely in-frame clones and lacks some. The DNA gave D and trimming, while V, J and clone size come from that table. The repertoire holds 100,000 or so clones, with 84% as singletons. Sequencing was carried out using peripheral blood. The chain couples TRBV9 to TRBJ2-3, with TRBD2 matching over 12 bases. This TCR derives from a man between 65 and 85 years old with active or convalescent COVID-19. CDR3 loop: CASSVGTSGGWDTQYF. Here the CDR3 DNA reads TGTGCCAGCAGCGTAGGAACTAGCGGGGGGTGGGATACGCAGTATTTT.